This is a list of T cell receptor beta chains from one sample in a study of response to subunit inactivated influenza vaccine. TCRdb re-called the RT-PCR reads with MiXCR, one entry per CDR3 protein. The sample has hundreds of thousands of distinct CDR3 sequences; around 14% are singletons. Sequencing used PBMCs from blood, obtained around 14 days before vaccination. Source of these receptors: a man in his forties or fifties who received an inactivated influenza vaccine. Each CDR3 is given with its conserved first and last residue. A D gene is named only where the DNA matches it firmly. Clone size, where shown, is once, few, many, or a class for clones that have expanded.

CDR3 protein	CDR3 DNA	J gene	V gene	clone size	D gene
CASSFSGGAGNEKLFF	TGCGCCAGCAGCTTCTCCGGGGGCGCGGGTAATGAAAAACTGTTTTTT	TRBJ1-4	TRBV5-1	few	-
CASSSPGTSGSTGELFF	TGCGCCAGCAGCTCCCCTGGGACTAGCGGTTCCACCGGGGAGCTGTTTTTT	TRBJ2-2	TRBV5-1	-	TRBD2
CASSERMGPYEQYF	TGTGCCAGCAGTGAAAGGATGGGGCCCTACGAGCAGTACTTC	TRBJ2-7	TRBV2	-	-
CASSQEITGRTQYF	TGTGCCAGCAGCCAAGAAATTACAGGGCGGACCCAGTACTTC	TRBJ2-5	TRBV3-1	few	-
CASSLDAGGFQETQYF	TGCGCCAGCAGCTTGGATGCAGGGGGCTTCCAAGAGACCCAGTACTTC	TRBJ2-5	TRBV5-1	-	TRBD1
CASSSAGYEQYF	TGTGCCAGCAGCTCCGCAGGGTACGAGCAGTACTTC	TRBJ2-7	TRBV5-5	many	-
CASSFQRGGRETQYF	TGTGCCAGCAGTTTCCAGCGGGGGGGCCGAGAGACCCAGTACTTC	TRBJ2-5	TRBV27	-	TRBD2
CASSEYVSTYWNEQFF	TGTGCCAGCAGTGAATATGTTAGTACGTATTGGAATGAGCAGTTCTTC	TRBJ2-1	TRBV25-1	-	-
CASSVRVLSSGNTIYF	TGCGCCAGCAGCGTCAGGGTCTTAAGCTCTGGAAACACCATATATTTT	TRBJ1-3	TRBV5-1	many	-
CASSLGWRGRGPETQYF	TGTGCCAGCAGCTTAGGATGGCGCGGCAGGGGGCCGGAGACCCAGTACTTC	TRBJ2-5	TRBV7-2	-	TRBD1
CSASRGGGGSLETQYF	TGCAGTGCTAGTCGAGGGGGAGGGGGCTCTTTGGAGACCCAGTACTTC	TRBJ2-5	TRBV20-1	-	-
CAVGPTNTGELFF	TGTGCCGTCGGGCCAACGAACACCGGGGAGCTGTTTTTT	TRBJ2-2	TRBV10-3	-	-
CASSQYVAPSQETQYF	TGTGCCAGCAGCCAATATGTGGCACCATCCCAAGAGACCCAGTACTTC	TRBJ2-5	TRBV3-1	-	-
CASTARLGLGSGYEQYF	TGTGCCTCTACTGCACGTCTGGGGTTGGGCTCTGGCTACGAGCAGTACTTC	TRBJ2-7	TRBV28	-	-
CSASLSRGGQETQYF	TGCAGTGCTTCCCTTTCCCGGGGGGGACAAGAGACCCAGTACTTC	TRBJ2-5	TRBV20-1	few	TRBD2
CASSLGPELAGGPVGTQYF	TGTGCCAGCAGCTTAGGGCCAGAACTAGCGGGAGGGCCGGTTGGGACCCAGTACTTC	TRBJ2-5	TRBV7-6	few	TRBD2
CASRPLGAGELFF	TGTGCCAGCAGACCGCTAGGGGCCGGGGAGCTGTTTTTT	TRBJ2-2	TRBV5-6	-	-
CSGNPIQGYEQYF	TGCAGTGGGAACCCGATACAGGGCTACGAGCAGTACTTC	TRBJ2-7	TRBV20-1	few	-
CAISDPPSREQYF	TGTGCCATCAGTGACCCCCCGTCGCGGGAGCAGTACTTC	TRBJ2-7	TRBV10-3	many	-
CASSFLSWPGRETQYF	TGTGCCAGCAGCTTTTTAAGCTGGCCAGGGCGGGAGACCCAGTACTTC	TRBJ2-5	TRBV7-9	-	-
CASSIAGGLRNEQFF	TGTGCCAGCAGTATAGCGGGGGGGTTAAGAAATGAGCAGTTCTTC	TRBJ2-1	TRBV12-3/TRBV12-4	many	TRBD2
CASSLGTGEGTQYF	TGCGCCAGCAGCTTGGGGACAGGGGAGGGGACCCAGTACTTC	TRBJ2-5	TRBV5-1	-	TRBD1
CSVVYPSYGYTF	TGCAGCGTTGTCTACCCGTCCTATGGCTACACCTTC	TRBJ1-2	TRBV29-1	many	-
CGQARSGGVPGAQYF	TGTGGACAAGCCAGGAGCGGGGGAGTCCCGGGTGCGCAGTATTTT	TRBJ2-3	TRBV6-9	-	TRBD2
CASSRRDRGLIETQYF	TGTGCCAGCAGTCGCAGGGACAGGGGGCTTATAGAGACCCAGTACTTC	TRBJ2-5	TRBV28	few	TRBD1
CSARDSGTGGGNEQFF	TGCAGTGCTAGAGATTCGGGGACAGGAGGCGGCAATGAGCAGTTCTTC	TRBJ2-1	TRBV20-1	few	TRBD1
CASSLSPFVGYEQYF	TGTGCCAGCAGTTTGAGCCCATTTGTGGGCTACGAGCAGTACTTC	TRBJ2-7	TRBV12-3/TRBV12-4	few	-
CASSQDDGPSIRLDGNTIYF	TGCGCCAGCAGCCAAGATGATGGACCCTCTATTCGATTAGATGGAAACACCATATATTTT	TRBJ1-3	TRBV4-1	-	-
CASSEGPANSPLHF	TGTGCCAGCAGCGAAGGACCGGCTAATTCACCCCTCCACTTT	TRBJ1-6	TRBV9	-	-
CASSQEIPMGETQYF	TGCGCCAGCAGCCAAGAGATCCCCATGGGGGAGACCCAGTACTTC	TRBJ2-5	TRBV4-3	-	-
CASSQDLNNHLEYF	TGCGCCAGCAGCCAAGATTTGAACAACCACTTGGAGTACTTC	TRBJ2-7	TRBV4-3	-	-
CSAPRGAGGPHEQYF	TGCAGTGCTCCCAGGGGAGCGGGGGGGCCCCACGAGCAGTACTTC	TRBJ2-7	TRBV20-1	-	TRBD2
CASSHGGLYEQYF	TGTGCCAGCAGCCACGGGGGTCTCTACGAGCAGTACTTC	TRBJ2-7	TRBV3-1	many	-
CASSIQGAETQYF	TGTGCCAGCAGTATTCAGGGGGCCGAGACCCAGTACTTC	TRBJ2-5	TRBV6-1	-	TRBD1
CASSYQGPINEKLFF	TGTGCCAGCAGTTACCAGGGACCGATTAATGAAAAACTGTTTTTT	TRBJ1-4	TRBV6-5	few	-
CASSQGLDGEKLFF	TGTGCCAGCAGCCAGGGACTCGACGGTGAAAAACTGTTTTTT	TRBJ1-4	TRBV3-1	few	-
CASSLGRTNEQYF	TGTGCCAGCAGCTTAGGTAGGACGAACGAGCAGTACTTC	TRBJ2-7	TRBV11-1	few	-
CASSPSLAGAYEQYF	TGCGCCAGCAGCCCTTCTCTAGCGGGGGCCTACGAGCAGTACTTC	TRBJ2-7	TRBV4-1	many	TRBD2
CSARDGTSGYSSYEQYF	TGCAGTGCTAGAGACGGGACTAGCGGGTATAGTAGCTACGAGCAGTACTTC	TRBJ2-7	TRBV20-1	many	TRBD2
CASSDDRGIYNSPLHF	TGTGCCAGCAGTGATGACAGGGGCATCTATAATTCACCCCTCCACTTT	TRBJ1-6	TRBV28	-	TRBD1
CSAREGGRTNSPLHF	TGCAGTGCTAGAGAAGGGGGCCGTACAAATTCACCCCTCCACTTT	TRBJ1-6	TRBV20-1	-	TRBD1
CASGRHLWEQYF	TGTGCCAGCGGAAGGCACCTTTGGGAGCAGTACTTC	TRBJ2-7	TRBV28	-	-
CASSLVMAVDYGYTF	TGTGCCAGCAGCTTAGTCATGGCAGTAGATTATGGCTACACCTTC	TRBJ1-2	TRBV7-2	few	-
CASSLMRAYGYTF	TGTGCCAGCAGTTTAATGAGAGCCTATGGCTACACCTTC	TRBJ1-2	TRBV12-3/TRBV12-4	many	-